This is a list of T cell receptor beta chains from one sample in a study of shared clonotypes between healthy human individuals. Assay: immunoSEQ multiplex PCR; the TCRdb copy retains only in-frame clones and omits some. The profile shows around 2,100,000 clones, about 95% of them singletons. The sequenced sample consisted of naive CD8+ T cells sorted from blood. The receptors here all came from a man aged 18-30 years in good health. Each CDR3 is given with its conserved first and last residue. Each record gives: J gene, V gene, clone size, D gene, CDR3 protein, CDR3 DNA. A D gene is named only where the DNA matches it firmly. Size tells how often a clone was seen (once, few, many) or the class of an expanded clone, and some rows leave it out.

TRBJ1-4	TRBV27	once	NA	CASSVAANEKLFF	TGTGCCAGCTCAGTTGCAGCTAATGAAAAACTGTTTTTT
TRBJ2-1	TRBV4-3	NA	TRBD2	CASSRLAGVEQFF	TGCGCCAGCAGCCGGCTAGCGGGAGTTGAGCAGTTCTTC
TRBJ2-7	TRBV30	NA	TRBD2	CASSPSGGYEQYF	TGTGCCTCTTCCCCCAGCGGGGGCTACGAGCAGTACTTC
TRBJ2-7	TRBV25-1	NA	NA	CASSEFYSTGEQYF	TGTGCCAGCAGTGAATTTTACTCTACTGGCGAGCAGTACTTC
TRBJ2-1	TRBV29-1	NA	TRBD2	CSVEDTLAGVINEQFF	TGCAGCGTTGAAGATACGCTAGCGGGAGTAATTAATGAGCAGTTCTTC
TRBJ2-2	TRBV7-9	NA	NA	CAPDPGELFF	TGTGCCCCGGACCCCGGGGAGCTGTTTTTT
TRBJ2-5	TRBV29-1	NA	TRBD2	CSVEGAGGQETQYF	TGCAGCGTTGAGGGGGCGGGAGGCCAAGAGACCCAGTACTTC
TRBJ1-5	TRBV27	once	NA	CASSFGWSGNQPQHF	TGTGCCAGCAGTTTTGGGTGGTCAGGCAATCAGCCCCAGCATTTT
TRBJ2-1	TRBV9	NA	NA	CASRTGPGNEQFF	TGTGCCAGCAGAACAGGCCCCGGCAATGAGCAGTTCTTC
TRBJ1-2	TRBV27	NA	NA	CASSLRPDYGYTF	TGTGCCAGCAGTTTAAGGCCGGATTATGGCTACACCTTC
TRBJ2-2	TRBV2	once	TRBD1	CASSQPDRGAGELFF	TGTGCCAGCAGTCAACCGGACAGGGGGGCCGGGGAGCTGTTTTTT
TRBJ1-2	TRBV30	NA	TRBD1	CAWSLGQGPYGYTF	TGTGCCTGGAGCCTAGGACAGGGACCCTATGGCTACACCTTC
TRBJ2-5	TRBV9	NA	TRBD1	CASSPLGGQGGETQYF	TGTGCCAGCAGCCCTCTCGGGGGACAGGGTGGCGAGACCCAGTACTTC
TRBJ1-1	TRBV12-5	NA	NA	CASGLVPVNTEAFF	TGTGCTAGTGGTTTGGTACCAGTGAACACTGAAGCTTTCTTT
TRBJ2-2	TRBV6-6	NA	TRBD1	CASSYRTGNTGELFF	TGTGCCAGCAGTTACAGGACAGGGAACACCGGGGAGCTGTTTTTT
TRBJ2-7	TRBV27	NA	NA	CASSLRGKSSYEQYF	TGTGCCAGCAGCTTACGCGGCAAGAGCTCCTACGAGCAGTACTTC
TRBJ2-7	TRBV6-5	NA	NA	CASSYSSDSEQYF	TGTGCCAGCAGTTACTCGTCTGATAGCGAGCAGTACTTC
TRBJ1-1	TRBV4-1	NA	TRBD1	CASSARQGANTEAFF	TGCGCCAGCAGCGCCCGACAGGGGGCGAACACTGAAGCTTTCTTT
TRBJ1-1	TRBV9	NA	NA	CASSVDGMNTEAFF	TGTGCCAGCAGCGTAGATGGCATGAACACTGAAGCTTTCTTT
TRBJ2-7	TRBV29-1	NA	NA	CSVEDAGYEQYF	TGCAGCGTTGAAGATGCCGGGTACGAGCAGTACTTC
TRBJ2-1	TRBV29-1	NA	NA	CSVLSYNEQFF	TGCAGCGTCCTCTCCTACAATGAGCAGTTCTTC
TRBJ1-2	TRBV28	NA	NA	CASSFGGQDGYTF	TGTGCCAGCAGTTTTGGGGGGCAGGATGGCTACACCTTC
TRBJ2-7	TRBV6-5	NA	TRBD2	CASSPSGEGYEQYF	TGTGCCAGCAGCCCTAGTGGGGAGGGCTACGAGCAGTACTTC
TRBJ2-4	TRBV6-5	NA	TRBD1	CASSGTGLAKNIQYF	TGTGCCAGCAGTGGGACAGGGTTAGCCAAAAACATTCAGTACTTC
TRBJ2-5	TRBV11-2	NA	NA	CASSLDVQGETQYF	TGTGCCAGCAGCTTAGATGTACAGGGTGAGACCCAGTACTTC
TRBJ2-5	TRBV10-3	NA	NA	CAIRIDTQETQYF	TGTGCCATCAGAATAGATACTCAAGAGACCCAGTACTTC
TRBJ2-5	TRBV28	NA	NA	CASSIGPWETQYF	TGTGCCAGCAGTATCGGTCCGTGGGAGACCCAGTACTTC
TRBJ2-1	TRBV27	NA	TRBD2	CASSIVGGGEQFF	TGTGCCAGCAGTATCGTTGGGGGGGGTGAGCAGTTCTTC
TRBJ2-1	TRBV6-5	NA	TRBD1	CASRITGDSYNEQFF	TGTGCCAGCAGGATAACAGGGGACTCCTACAATGAGCAGTTCTTC
TRBJ2-2	TRBV9	once	NA	CASSVGGLTGELFF	TGTGCCAGCAGCGTAGGGGGTTTGACCGGGGAGCTGTTTTTT
TRBJ2-5	TRBV9	NA	TRBD1	CASTRDSQETQYF	TGTGCCAGCACCCGGGACAGCCAAGAGACCCAGTACTTC
TRBJ2-7	TRBV27	NA	TRBD1	CASSSTGTVSYEQYF	TGTGCCAGCAGTTCAACCGGGACAGTCTCCTACGAGCAGTACTTC
TRBJ2-2	TRBV29-1	NA	NA	CSVPGPNTGELFF	TGCAGCGTTCCGGGACCGAACACCGGGGAGCTGTTTTTT
TRBJ1-5	TRBV19	NA	NA	CASSLYSVGFNQPQHF	TGTGCCAGTAGTCTTTACAGCGTGGGGTTCAATCAGCCCCAGCATTTT
TRBJ2-7	TRBV18	NA	NA	CASSSLDSIIHEQYF	TGTGCCAGCTCATCCCTCGACAGCATAATCCACGAGCAGTACTTC
TRBJ2-1	TRBV27	NA	NA	CASSLSLGGNEQFF	TGTGCCAGCAGTTTATCGCTCGGGGGCAATGAGCAGTTCTTC
TRBJ1-5	TRBV5-1	NA	NA	CASSPDAGSNQPQHF	TGCGCCAGCAGCCCGGACGCGGGGAGCAATCAGCCCCAGCATTTT
TRBJ2-2	TRBV29-1	NA	TRBD1	CSVESGTGGPGELFF	TGCAGCGTTGAATCCGGGACAGGGGGCCCCGGGGAGCTGTTTTTT
TRBJ2-7	TRBV10-3	NA	NA	CAISESGRAEEQYF	TGTGCCATCAGTGAGTCGGGCAGGGCGGAGGAGCAGTACTTC
TRBJ1-3	TRBV5-1	NA	NA	CASSLSWDGGNTIYF	TGCGCCAGCAGCCTGAGTTGGGACGGTGGAAACACCATATATTTT
TRBJ1-4	TRBV4-1	NA	NA	CASSLRAVGDEKLFF	TGCGCCAGCAGCCTCCGGGCGGTGGGGGATGAAAAACTGTTTTTT
TRBJ1-6	TRBV5-1	NA	NA	CASSLALGSPLHF	TGCGCCAGCAGCTTGGCATTGGGTTCACCCCTCCACTTT
TRBJ2-7	TRBV29-1	NA	TRBD2	CSVGPGLAGAPYEQYF	TGCAGCGTTGGCCCGGGACTAGCGGGAGCCCCCTACGAGCAGTACTTC
TRBJ2-7	TRBV7-9	NA	NA	CASSLSGIYEQYF	TGTGCCAGCAGCTTATCAGGGATCTACGAGCAGTACTTC
TRBJ1-5	TRBV27	NA	NA	CASSFSGGNQPQHF	TGTGCCAGCAGTTTCTCAGGGGGCAATCAGCCCCAGCATTTT
TRBJ2-7	TRBV7-9	few	NA	CASSLGTYEQYF	TGTGCCAGCAGCCTCGGGACCTACGAGCAGTACTTC
TRBJ1-5	TRBV5-8	NA	TRBD1	CASSPGQGAAQPQHF	TGTGCCAGCAGCCCCGGGCAGGGGGCTGCTCAGCCCCAGCATTTT
TRBJ2-7	TRBV9	NA	TRBD1	CASSERDSPYEQYF	TGTGCCAGCAGCGAACGGGACAGTCCCTACGAGCAGTACTTC
TRBJ2-7	TRBV20-1	NA	NA	CSAPGTYEQYF	TGCAGTGCCCCAGGGACCTACGAGCAGTACTTC
TRBJ2-1	TRBV27	NA	NA	CASSLMGNNEQFF	TGTGCCAGCAGTTTAATGGGGAACAATGAGCAGTTCTTC
TRBJ2-7	TRBV4-1	once	NA	CASSSDLTALYEQYF	TGCGCCAGCAGCTCGGACTTGACAGCGCTCTACGAGCAGTACTTC
TRBJ1-6	TRBV11-2	NA	NA	CASSLTMGGGSYNSPLHF	TGTGCCAGCAGCTTAACAATGGGAGGAGGGTCCTATAATTCACCCCTCCACTTT
TRBJ2-6	TRBV6-1	once	TRBD1	CASSEWGQSSGANVLTF	TGTGCCAGCAGTGAATGGGGACAGAGCTCTGGGGCCAACGTCCTGACTTTC
TRBJ2-3	TRBV7-8	once	TRBD2	CASSLIPSGGASTQYF	TGTGCCAGCAGCCTCATCCCTAGCGGGGGGGCGAGCACGCAGTATTTT
TRBJ2-7	TRBV15	NA	TRBD2	CATSSGTSGRAYEQYF	TGTGCCACCAGCAGCGGAACTAGCGGGAGGGCTTATGAGCAGTACTTC